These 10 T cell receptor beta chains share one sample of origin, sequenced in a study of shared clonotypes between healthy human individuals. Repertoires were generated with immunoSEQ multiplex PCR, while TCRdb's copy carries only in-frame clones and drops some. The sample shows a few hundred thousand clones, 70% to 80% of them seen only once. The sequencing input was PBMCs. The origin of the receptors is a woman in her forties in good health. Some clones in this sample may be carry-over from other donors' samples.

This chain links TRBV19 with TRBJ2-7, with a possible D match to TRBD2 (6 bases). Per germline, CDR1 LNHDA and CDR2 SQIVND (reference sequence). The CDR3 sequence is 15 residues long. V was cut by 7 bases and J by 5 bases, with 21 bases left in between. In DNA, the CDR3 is TGTGCCAGTATGGGGGAGAGGGACTCTACCAACGAGCAGTACTTC. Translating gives CASMGERDSTNEQYF. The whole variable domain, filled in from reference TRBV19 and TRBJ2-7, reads DGGITQSPKYLFRKEGQNVTLSCEQNLNHDAMYWYRQDPGQGLRLIYYSQIVNDFQKGDIAEGYSVSREKKESFPLTVTSAQKNPTAFYLCASMGERDSTNEQYFGPGTRLTVT.

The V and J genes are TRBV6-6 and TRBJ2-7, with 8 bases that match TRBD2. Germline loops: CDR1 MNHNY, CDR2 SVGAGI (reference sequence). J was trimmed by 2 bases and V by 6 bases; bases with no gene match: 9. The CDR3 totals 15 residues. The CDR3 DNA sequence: TGTGCCAGCAGATTCAGGGCGGGAGGCACCTACGAGCAGTACTTC. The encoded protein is CASRFRAGGTYEQYF.

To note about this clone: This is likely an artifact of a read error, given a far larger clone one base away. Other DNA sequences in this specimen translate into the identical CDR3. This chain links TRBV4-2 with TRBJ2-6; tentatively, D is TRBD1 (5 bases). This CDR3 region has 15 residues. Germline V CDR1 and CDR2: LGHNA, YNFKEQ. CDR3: CASSQEGSGANVLTF. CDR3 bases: TGTGCCAGCAGCCAAGAGGGGTCTGGGGCCAACGTCCTTACTTTC.

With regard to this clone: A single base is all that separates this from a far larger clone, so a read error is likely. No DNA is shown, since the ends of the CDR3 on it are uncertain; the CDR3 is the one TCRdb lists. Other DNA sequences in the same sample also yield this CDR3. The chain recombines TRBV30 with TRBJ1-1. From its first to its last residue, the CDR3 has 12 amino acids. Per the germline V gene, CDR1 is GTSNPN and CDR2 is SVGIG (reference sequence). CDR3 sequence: CAWAPGNTEAFF.

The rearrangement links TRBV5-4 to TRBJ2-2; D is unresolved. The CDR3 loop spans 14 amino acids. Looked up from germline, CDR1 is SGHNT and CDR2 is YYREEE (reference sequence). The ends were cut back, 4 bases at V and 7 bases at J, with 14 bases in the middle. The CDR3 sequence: CASSRDPQDGELFF. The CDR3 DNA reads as TGTGCCAGCAGCAGGGATCCTCAAGACGGGGAGCTGTTTTTT.

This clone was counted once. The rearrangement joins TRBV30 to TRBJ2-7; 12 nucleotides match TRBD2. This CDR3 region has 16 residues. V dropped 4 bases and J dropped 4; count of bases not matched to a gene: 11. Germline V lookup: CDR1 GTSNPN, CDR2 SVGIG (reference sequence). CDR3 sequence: CAWTRRLAGEGYEQYF. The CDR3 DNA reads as TGTGCCTGGACGAGGAGACTAGCGGGAGAAGGTTACGAGCAGTACTTC. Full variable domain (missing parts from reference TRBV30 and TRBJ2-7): SQTIHQWPATLVQPVGSPLSLECTVEGTSNPNLYWYRQAAGRGLQLLFYSVGIGQISSEVPQNLSASRPQDRQFILSSKKLLLSDSGFYLCAWTRRLAGEGYEQYFGPGTRLTVT.

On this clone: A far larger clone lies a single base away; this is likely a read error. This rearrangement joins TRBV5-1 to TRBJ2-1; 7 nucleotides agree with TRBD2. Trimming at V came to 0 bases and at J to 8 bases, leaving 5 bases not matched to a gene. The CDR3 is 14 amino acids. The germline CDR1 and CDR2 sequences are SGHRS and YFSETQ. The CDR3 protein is CASSLVATSYEQFF. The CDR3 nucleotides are TGCGCCAGCAGCTTGGTTGCGACTAGCTATGAGCAGTTCTTC.

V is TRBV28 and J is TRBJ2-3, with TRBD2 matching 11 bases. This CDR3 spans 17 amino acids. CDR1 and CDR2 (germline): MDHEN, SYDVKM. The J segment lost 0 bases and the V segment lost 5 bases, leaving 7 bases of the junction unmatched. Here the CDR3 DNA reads TGTGCCAGCAGTGTAGGACTAGCGGGCTATAGCACAGATACGCAGTATTTT. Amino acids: CASSVGLAGYSTDTQYF.

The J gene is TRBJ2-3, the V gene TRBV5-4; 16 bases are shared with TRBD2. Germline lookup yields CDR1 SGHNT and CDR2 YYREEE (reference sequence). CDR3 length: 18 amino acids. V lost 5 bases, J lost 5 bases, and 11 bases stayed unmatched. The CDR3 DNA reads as TGTGCCAGCAGTCAGCCGGGACTAGCGGGAGGGCCGAGAGATACGCAGTATTTT. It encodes CASSQPGLAGGPRDTQYF.

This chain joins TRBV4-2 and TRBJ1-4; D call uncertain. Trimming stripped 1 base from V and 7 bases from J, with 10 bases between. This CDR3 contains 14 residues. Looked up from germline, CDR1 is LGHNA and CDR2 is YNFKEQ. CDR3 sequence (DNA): TGTGCCAGCAGCCAAGTGTTGGATCTTGAAAAACTGTTTTTT. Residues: CASSQVLDLEKLFF.